This entry describes one TCR beta chain. Authors' analysis steps: Reference gene primer amplification yielded estimated nucleated cell counts. Method: immunoSEQ multiplex PCR; TCRdb's copy keeps in-frame clones and lacks some. D and trimming come from the DNA, and the V and J calls and clone size come from that table. The table lists around 75,000 clones, around nine tenths of them singletons. The sample belongs to a study of blood T cell repertoires in COVID-19. Overall study: The study drew acute and convalescent COVID-19 samples from the United States, Italy and Spain. PBMCs, B-cell-depleted T cells, or T cells were the source of the cDNA or gDNA that made up the material.

V trimming: 4 bases; J trimming: 1 base; junction bases outside the gene matches: 7. The germline CDR1 and CDR2 sequences are LGHDT and YNNKEL (reference sequence). The CDR3 is 16 residues long. Sequencing was performed on peripheral blood. The receptor was derived from a human donor in a cohort sampled during active COVID-19. V and J are TRBV3-1 (or the pseudogene TRBV3-2) and TRBJ2-4; 7 bases map to TRBD2. The CDR3 DNA is TGTGCCAGCAGCCTAGTGGGGACTAAGGCCAAAAACATTCAGTACTTC. This gives the protein CASSLVGTKAKNIQYF.